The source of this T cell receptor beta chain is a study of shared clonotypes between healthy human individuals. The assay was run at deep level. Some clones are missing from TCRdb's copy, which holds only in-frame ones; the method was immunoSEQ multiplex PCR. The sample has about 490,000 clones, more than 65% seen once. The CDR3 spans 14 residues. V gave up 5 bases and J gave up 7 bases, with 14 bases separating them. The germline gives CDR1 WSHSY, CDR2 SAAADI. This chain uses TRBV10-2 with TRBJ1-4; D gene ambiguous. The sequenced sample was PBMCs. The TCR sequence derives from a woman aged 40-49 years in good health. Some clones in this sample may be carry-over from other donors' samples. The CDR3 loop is CASSPEPFAEKLFF. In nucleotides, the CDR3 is TGCGCCAGCAGTCCCGAACCTTTTGCTGAAAAACTGTTTTTT.